One and the same sample provided the 20 T cell receptor beta chains below, sequenced in a study of T cells in narcolepsy. Sequenced by immunoSEQ multiplex PCR; TCRdb stores in-frame clones only, minus some. The table records under 35,000 clones, approximately 85% of them present only once. The sequencing input was CD45RA- memory CD4+ T cells from PBMCs. Receptors originate from a human donor with narcolepsy.

The chain joins TRBV18 to TRBJ2-2; TRBD1 aligns across 7 bases. The germline V gene encodes CDR1 KGHSH and CDR2 LQKENI. This CDR3 has 16 amino acids. V was pared by 3 bases and J by 6 bases, with 10 bases of the junction left unmatched. In DNA, the CDR3 is TGTGCCAGCTCACCCCTTCCGAACAGGGGCCCCGGGGAGCTGTTTTTT. It translates to CASSPLPNRGPGELFF.

V and J are TRBV18 and TRBJ2-2; 7 bases fit TRBD1. V lost 3 bases, J lost 3 bases, and 4 bases stayed unmatched. Germline V lookup: CDR1 KGHSH, CDR2 LQKENI. The CDR3 runs 15 residues. CDR3 coding DNA: TGTGCCAGCTCACCCATGACAGGGTACACCGGGGAGCTGTTTTTT. This sequence encodes CASSPMTGYTGELFF. The complete variable domain, with remaining parts taken from reference TRBV18 and TRBJ2-2, reads NAGVMQNPRHLVRRRGQEARLRCSPMKGHSHVYWYRQLPEEGLKFMVYLQKENIIDESGMPKERFSAEFPKEGPSILRIQQVVRGDSAAYFCASSPMTGYTGELFFGEGSRLTVL.

This clone turned up a few times. This chain uses TRBV6-1 with TRBJ1-2; D is undetermined. Trimming took 11 bases from V and 1 from J, leaving 11 bases between them. The CDR3 length is 12 residues. Germline-derived CDR1 and CDR2 are MNHNS and SASEGT. The CDR3 DNA sequence: TGTGCCGCCGACGAGTTTAACTATGGCTACACCTTC. It yields the protein CAADEFNYGYTF.

This clone showed up just a few times. The rearrangement links TRBV29-1 to TRBJ2-7, with no clear D. This CDR3 spans 11 amino acids. V lost 7 bases and J lost 3, with 10 bases in between. Germline lookup yields CDR1 SQVTM and CDR2 ANQGSEA. In nucleotides, the CDR3 is TGCAGCGCGGGTACGGGCTACGAGCAGTACTTC. The encoded protein is CSAGTGYEQYF.

V gene TRBV2 combines with J gene TRBJ2-1; D ambiguous. Looked up from germline, CDR1 is SNHLY and CDR2 is FYNNEI. Trimming cost V 6 bases and J 3 bases, with 6 bases left between them. This CDR3 region has 12 residues. CDR3 nucleotides: TGTGCCAGCAGCTATAGCTACAATGAGCAGTTCTTC. Translated, it gives CASSYSYNEQFF.

The chain is built from TRBV5-8 and TRBJ2-7, with TRBD1 matching over 7 bases. The CDR3 totals 13 residues. Trimming cost V 4 bases and J 4 bases; bases outside gene matches: 5. CDR1 SGHTS and CDR2 YDEGEE come from the germline V gene. The CDR3, as DNA: TGTGCCAGCAGCCCCGGGACAGCATACGAGCAGTACTTC. Its protein is CASSPGTAYEQYF.

The chain's CDR3 is CASSSTGADGNTIYF. The CDR3 bases are TGTGCCAGCAGCTCGACAGGGGCTGATGGAAACACCATATATTTT. The gene calls are TRBV5-6 and TRBJ1-3; 8 bases map to TRBD1. Germline loops: CDR1 SGHDT, CDR2 YYEEEE. V was pared by 3 bases and J by 3 bases, with 5 bases of the junction left unmatched. The CDR3 has 15 residues. Complete variable domain (other parts from reference TRBV5-6 and TRBJ1-3): DAGVTQSPTHLIKTRGQQVTLRCSPKSGHDTVSWYQQALGQGPQFIFQYYEEEERQRGNFPDRFSGHQFPNYSSELNVNALLLGDSALYLCASSSTGADGNTIYFGEGSWLTVV.

This clone was observed a handful of times. The V and J genes are TRBV21-1 and TRBJ2-3; TRBD2 reflects the table's D call only, with no check against the DNA. TRBV21-1 is termed a pseudogene. This CDR3 is 15 amino acids long. The CDR3, as DNA: TGTGCCAGCATCCGTAGCGGCTCTAGCACAGATACGCAGTATTTT. Its protein product is CASIRSGSSTDTQYF.

The chain has TRBV2 and TRBJ2-1; 9 positions match TRBD2. CDR1 and CDR2 (germline): SNHLY, FYNNEI. V was clipped by 6 bases and J by 12 bases; unmatched bases: 15. The CDR3 loop spans 15 amino acids. The CDR3 DNA follows: TGTGCCAGCAGACAAGGGGTAGCGGGAGATCACGGGCAGTTCTTC. Residues: CASRQGVAGDHGQFF.

This chain links TRBV30 with TRBJ1-3; no reliable D call. CDR3 length: 13 amino acids. V was cut by 4 bases and J by 0 bases, with 7 bases left in between. The germline V gene has CDR1 GTSNPN and CDR2 SVGIG (reference sequence). DNA for the CDR3: TGTGCCTGGACTCTAACCTCTGGAAACACCATATATTTT. Amino acid sequence: CAWTLTSGNTIYF.

The chain carries TRBV6-5 and TRBJ2-7; D may be TRBD1 (6 bases). This CDR3 has 12 residues. In germline, CDR1 is MNHEY, CDR2 SVGAGI. V was cut by 8 bases and J by 3 bases, with 11 bases left in between. The CDR3 DNA is TGTGCCAGCGGAACCAGGGGCTACGAGCAGTACTTC. Its protein is CASGTRGYEQYF.

The chain employs TRBV5-4 and TRBJ2-2; 16 bases line up with TRBD2. The CDR3 runs 18 residues. With 4 bases clipped from V and 6 bases from J, the junction kept 9 bases outside the gene matches. The germline V gene encodes CDR1 SGHNT and CDR2 YYREEE (reference sequence). CDR3 sequence (DNA): TGTGCCAGCAGCCCCCCGGGACTAGCGGGGGGGCGGTCCGGGGAGCTGTTTTTT. This translates into CASSPPGLAGGRSGELFF. Full variable domain (rest looked up from reference TRBV5-4 and TRBJ2-2): ETGVTQSPTHLIKTRGQQVTLRCSSQSGHNTVSWYQQALGQGPQFIFQYYREEENGRGNFPPRFSGLQFPNYSSELNVNALELDDSALYLCASSPPGLAGGRSGELFFGEGSRLTVL.

This clone was counted only a few times. The CDR3 bases are TGTGCCAGCAGCCGGGACAGGGTCCAAGAGACCCAGTACTTC. Translated, it gives CASSRDRVQETQYF. The rearrangement uses TRBV11-1 and TRBJ2-5, with 9 bases identical to TRBD1. Germline CDR1 is SGHAT and CDR2 is FQDESV (reference sequence). V shed 5 bases, J shed 1 base, and the junction held 2 bases outside the gene matches. CDR3 length: 14 amino acids.

This clone has a single count. This sequence joins TRBV5-8 and TRBJ1-3, with D unresolved. In germline, CDR1 is SGHTS, CDR2 YDEGEE. With 2 bases removed from V and 0 bases from J, the gap between germline ends came to 12 bases. The CDR3 runs to 16 residues. CDR3 loop: CASSFGGFSSGNTIYF. CDR3 sequence (DNA): TGTGCCAGCAGCTTTGGAGGGTTCAGCTCTGGAAACACCATATATTTT. The whole variable domain, filled in from reference TRBV5-8 and TRBJ1-3, reads EAGVTQSPTHLIKTRGQQATLRCSPISGHTSVYWYQQALGLGLQFLLWYDEGEERNRGNFPPRFSGRQFPNYSSELNVNALELEDSALYLCASSFGGFSSGNTIYFGEGSWLTVV.

The rearrangement links TRBV5-4 to TRBJ2-7, with 9 bases matching TRBD1. V trimming: 0 bases; J trimming: 5 bases; junction bases outside the gene matches: 6. The CDR3 spans 15 residues. From germline, CDR1 is SGHNT and CDR2 YYREEE (reference sequence). The CDR3 nucleotides are TGTGCCAGCAGCTTGGTAGGGGACAGGGATAACGAGCAGTACTTC. It codes for CASSLVGDRDNEQYF.

This chain connects TRBV13 to TRBJ2-3; unclear D gene. This CDR3 has 12 amino acids. V lost 2 bases, J lost 4 bases, and 4 bases lay in between. Per germline, CDR1 PRHDT and CDR2 FYEKMQ (reference sequence). CDR3 in amino acids: CASSLISDTQYF. CDR3 in DNA: TGTGCCAGCAGCTTAATTTCAGATACGCAGTATTTT.

This chain connects TRBV18 to TRBJ2-1; 10 nucleotides line up with TRBD1. The CDR3 length is 14 residues. Germline V CDR1 and CDR2: KGHSH, LQKENI. V shed 4 bases, J shed 8 bases, and the junction held 5 bases outside the gene matches. The CDR3 loop is CASSLGQGWDEQFF. CDR3 nucleotides: TGTGCCAGCTCACTGGGACAGGGGTGGGATGAGCAGTTCTTC.

The chain links TRBV5-4 to TRBJ2-5, with 12 bases identical to TRBD1. The assigned J gene may be wrong: the sequence end matches TRBJ2-7 better. Germline-derived CDR1 and CDR2 are SGHNT and YYREEE (reference sequence). This CDR3 has 13 amino acids. CDR3 region: CASSGDRGHEQYF. For the CDR3, the DNA is TGTGCCAGCAGCGGGGACAGGGGGCACGAGCAGTACTTC.

The gene calls are TRBV29-1 and TRBJ1-2; TRBD1 matches 8 bases. This CDR3 has 13 amino acids. Germline values: CDR1 SQVTM, CDR2 ANQGSEA. V shed 1 base and J 8 bases; nucleotides not matched to a gene: 6. The CDR3 region has the DNA TGCAGCGTTGAAGCGCAGGGGGCTGGCGGCTACACCTTC. It specifies CSVEAQGAGGYTF.

The genes are TRBV2 and TRBJ2-2; D ambiguous. The CDR3 is 15 residues long. Between the trimmed V and J ends, which lost 4 bases and 5 bases, there was a span of 14 bases. Per the germline V gene, CDR1 is SNHLY and CDR2 is FYNNEI. The CDR3 region is CASSARATVTGELFF. The CDR3 coding sequence is TGTGCCAGCAGTGCTCGGGCCACCGTGACCGGGGAGCTGTTTTTT.